These 27 T cell receptor beta chains originate from one sample sequenced in a study of vaccination and CD4 T cells after COVID-19. Described time point: late sampling 161 to 241 days after vaccination in three convalescent patients. MiXCR, run by TCRdb on the PCR reads, gives a single entry per CDR3 protein. The sample yields about 28,000 distinct CDR3 sequences, roughly 45% seen once. Source: CD4+ T cells from blood, taken about 7 months after SARS-CoV-2 vaccination. These receptors were taken from a human donor who had recovered from COVID-19.

The V call is TRBV15, the J call TRBJ2-5; D gene unclear. The CDR3 sequence is 16 residues long. V lost 0 bases to trimming and J lost 0 bases, with 11 bases between them. Germline loops: CDR1 LNHNV, CDR2 YYDKDF (reference sequence). The CDR3 region is CATSRDQSFYQETQYF. For the CDR3, the DNA is TGTGCCACCAGCAGAGATCAATCGTTCTACCAAGAGACCCAGTACTTC.

This chain uses TRBV15 with TRBJ2-7, with TRBD1 as a possible D gene (6 bases). Looked up from germline, CDR1 is LNHNV and CDR2 is YYDKDF (reference sequence). This CDR3 region has 13 residues. V was cut by 5 bases and J by 7 bases, with 15 bases left in between. CDR3 nucleotides: TGTGCCACCAGCCGTGACAGGAGCAGTGAGCAGTACTTC. It translates to CATSRDRSSEQYF.

The chain couples TRBV19 to TRBJ1-5; 7 bases line up with TRBD1. Germline V gene sequence: CDR1 LNHDA, CDR2 SQIVND (reference sequence). The CDR3 extends over 14 amino acids. J was trimmed by 3 bases and V by 6 bases; bases with no gene match: 5. The DNA for the CDR3 is TGTGCCAGTAGACTACAGGGGAACAATCAGCCCCAGCATTTT. Its translation: CASRLQGNNQPQHF.

The chain uses TRBV19 and TRBJ2-1, with a tentative D call TRBD2 (5 bases). The CDR3 loop spans 16 amino acids. The germline V and J ends were trimmed by 6 bases and 10 bases, with 25 bases remaining between them. Germline CDR1 is LNHDA and CDR2 is SQIVND (reference sequence). CDR3: CASSTPFREVQLEQFF. As DNA, the CDR3 is TGTGCCAGTAGCACTCCCTTCCGGGAAGTACAATTAGAGCAGTTCTTC.

This chain links TRBV6-2 or TRBV6-3 with TRBJ2-2; TRBD1 aligns across 9 bases. Germline loops: CDR1 MNHEY, CDR2 SVGEGT. J was trimmed by 5 bases and V by 5 bases; bases with no gene match: 6. The CDR3 has 15 residues. The CDR3 nucleotides are TGTGCCAGCAGTCCTGGGGACAGGGAGACCGGGGAGCTGTTTTTT. Translated: CASSPGDRETGELFF.

The gene calls are TRBV20-1 and TRBJ2-7; the D gene is possibly TRBD2 (6 bases). CDR1 and CDR2 from the germline V gene are DFQATT and SNEGSKA (reference sequence). Trimming pared 0 bases from V and 11 bases from J, leaving 17 bases between. This CDR3 is built from 13 residues. The CDR3 loop is CSARDVTGEFEYF. CDR3 DNA sequence: TGCAGTGCTAGAGATGTAACGGGAGAGTTTGAGTACTTC.

The chain is built from TRBV20-1 and TRBJ1-1; D is unclear. CDR1 DFQATT and CDR2 SNEGSKA come from the germline V gene (reference sequence). Trimming removed 0 bases from V and 0 bases from J, with 14 bases in between. The CDR3 extends over 16 amino acids. Written as DNA, the CDR3 is TGCAGTGCTAGAGAACTATCTGTATGGATGAACACTGAAGCTTTCTTT. Its protein is CSARELSVWMNTEAFF.

The CDR3 DNA reads as TGTGCCAGCAGCTTAGGTGGGACGGGGAGCACAGATACGCAGTATTTT. This encodes CASSLGGTGSTDTQYF. The chain uses TRBV11-1 and TRBJ2-3; D tentatively reads TRBD1 or TRBD2 (5 bases each). Germline V CDR1 and CDR2: SGHAT, FQDESV (reference sequence). The CDR3 length is 16 residues. Between the trimmed V and J ends, which lost 1 base and 0 bases, there was a span of 11 bases.

The chain has TRBV10-2 and TRBJ2-5, with a weak D call TRBD2 (6 bases). The germline V gene encodes CDR1 WSHSY and CDR2 SAAADI. Trimming took off 5 bases at V and 2 bases at J, with 9 bases between the two ends. The CDR3 is 13 amino acids. The CDR3 sequence: CASSRSGQETQYF. The CDR3 region has the DNA TGCGCCAGCAGTAGAAGCGGGCAAGAGACCCAGTACTTC.

This clonotype was observed once. This chain links TRBV28 with TRBJ1-2; maybe TRBD1 (6 bases). The germline V and J ends were trimmed by 5 bases and 7 bases, with 14 bases remaining between them. This CDR3 comprises 13 residues. CDR1 is MDHEN and CDR2 is SYDVKM in the germline V gene. The CDR3 loop reads CASSDTGGRGYTF. CDR3 in DNA: TGTGCCAGCAGTGACACGGGGGGCCGTGGCTACACCTTC.

This clonotype was seen more than once but under ten times. The V and J genes are TRBV20-1 and TRBJ2-5; D not resolved. In germline, CDR1 is DFQATT, CDR2 SNEGSKA (reference sequence). V was shortened by 3 bases and J by 5 bases, with 16 bases between the two germline ends. There are 14 residues in the CDR3. The DNA for the CDR3 is TGCAGTGCTAGTCGGACCCCCCTAGGGGAGACCCAGTACTTC. Its protein is CSASRTPLGETQYF.

The chain employs TRBV15 and TRBJ2-1; TRBD2 agrees at 11 bases. The CDR3 runs 16 residues. Trimming removed 3 bases from V and 6 bases from J; junction bases left unmatched: 7. Germline V lookup: CDR1 LNHNV, CDR2 YYDKDF (reference sequence). The CDR3 spells CATSRQTSGEGNEQFF. The CDR3 bases are TGTGCCACCAGCAGGCAGACTAGCGGGGAGGGCAATGAGCAGTTCTTC.

The gene calls are TRBV7-2 and TRBJ1-1, with D perhaps TRBD1 (5 bases). Germline lookup yields CDR1 SGHTA and CDR2 FQGNSA. V was cut by 1 base and J by 5 bases, with 8 bases left in between. CDR3 length: 13 amino acids. The CDR3 reads CASSLVGRTEAFF. DNA of the CDR3: TGTGCCAGCAGCTTAGTGGGGCGGACTGAAGCTTTCTTT.

This clonotype turned up a few times. The chain employs TRBV6-5 and TRBJ1-5, with 9 nucleotides matching TRBD1. The germline gives CDR1 MNHEY, CDR2 SVGAGI. The CDR3 covers 15 residues. Trimming at V came to 4 bases and at J to 5 bases, leaving 6 bases not matched to a gene. CDR3 DNA sequence: TGTGCCAGCAGTTTAAACAGGGGGCGGGATCAGCCCCAGCATTTT. It translates to CASSLNRGRDQPQHF.

The chain couples TRBV29-1 to TRBJ1-2; D gene ambiguous. The CDR3 is 11 amino acids. CDR1 and CDR2 from the germline V gene are SQVTM and ANQGSEA. V lost 5 bases and J 4 bases, leaving 8 bases between the germline ends. The CDR3 DNA sequence: TGCAGCGTTACGGACGTCTATGGCTACACCTTC. Amino acid sequence: CSVTDVYGYTF.

The rearrangement joins TRBV7-3 to TRBJ2-3; no reliable D call. Per the germline V gene, CDR1 is SGHTA and CDR2 is FQGTGA. Between the trimmed V and J ends, which lost 5 bases and 2 bases, there was a span of 14 bases. CDR3 length: 15 residues. In nucleotides, the CDR3 is TGTGCCAGCAGCCCTACAGTCGAATCCACAGATACGCAGTATTTT. Translation gives CASSPTVESTDTQYF. The full variable domain, rest sourced from reference TRBV7-3 and TRBJ2-3, is GAGVSQTPSNKVTEKGKYVELRCDPISGHTALYWYRQSLGQGPEFLIYFQGTGAADDSGLPNDRFFAVRPEGSVSTLKIQRTERGDSAVYLCASSPTVESTDTQYFGPGTRLTVL.

This chain links TRBV27 with TRBJ2-7; 7 nucleotides agree with TRBD1. CDR1 and CDR2 (germline): MNHEY, SMNVEV (reference sequence). CDR3 length: 16 residues. The V and J ends lost 3 bases and 5 bases, in that order; junction bases with no gene match: 13. The CDR3 loop is CASSFDPYRGGNEQYF. DNA for the CDR3: TGTGCCAGCAGTTTCGACCCCTACAGGGGTGGCAACGAGCAGTACTTC.

The chain joins TRBV7-2 to TRBJ2-3; D is perhaps TRBD2 (5 bases). The germline CDR1 and CDR2 sequences are SGHTA and FQGNSA. This CDR3 spans 13 amino acids. V was cut by 6 bases and J by 2 bases, with 9 bases left in between. The CDR3 bases are TGTGCCAGCAGGGGAGCCCCCACAGATACGCAGTATTTT. Residues: CASRGAPTDTQYF.

The chain is built from TRBV7-8 and TRBJ2-7; TRBD1 agrees at 11 bases. CDR1 is SGHVS and CDR2 is FQNEAQ in the germline V gene. V gave up 1 base and J gave up 3 bases; unmatched junction bases: 2. The CDR3 totals 15 residues. CDR3 in amino acids: CASSLEGTGGYEQYF. CDR3 in DNA: TGTGCCAGCAGCTTAGAAGGGACAGGGGGCTACGAGCAGTACTTC.

The chain has TRBV20-1 and TRBJ2-1; 7 bases line up with TRBD1. Germline CDR1 reads DFQATT; CDR2 reads SNEGSKA (reference sequence). The CDR3 runs 16 residues. Germline trimming cut 1 base from V and 1 base from J; bases unmatched to any gene: 7. CDR3: CSARVYGGQSYNEQFF. DNA for the CDR3: TGCAGTGCTAGAGTTTATGGGGGACAGTCCTACAATGAGCAGTTCTTC.

V usage is TRBV5-8 and J usage is TRBJ1-5, with D possibly being TRBD1 (5 bases). The CDR3 extends over 14 amino acids. CDR1 and CDR2 from the germline V gene are SGHTS and YDEGEE. The V gene lost 6 bases and the J gene lost 4 bases, with 14 bases spanning the gap. The DNA for the CDR3 is TGTGCCAGCAACCTGGGGACGAGAAATCAGCCCCAGCATTTT. Amino acid sequence: CASNLGTRNQPQHF.

This rearrangement joins TRBV24-1 to TRBJ2-3, with 14 positions matching TRBD2. The V segment lost 3 bases and the J segment 5 bases; nucleotides outside the gene matches: 6. Germline CDR1 is KGHDR and CDR2 is SFDVKD. The CDR3 totals 17 residues. CDR3 DNA: TGTGCCACCAGTGATAAGGGACTAGCGGGAGTAGTAGATACGCAGTATTTT. Translating it yields CATSDKGLAGVVDTQYF.

This clonotype was detected only a few times. This sequence joins TRBV6-2 or TRBV6-3 and TRBJ1-5; TRBD1 matches 9 bases. CDR3 length: 14 residues. Trimming cost V 5 bases and J 9 bases; bases outside gene matches: 8. Germline CDR1 reads MNHEY; CDR2 reads SVGEGT. CDR3 sequence (DNA): TGTGCCAGCAGTGATGGACAGGGGATTGCGCCCCAGCATTTT. Translation: CASSDGQGIAPQHF.

This chain connects TRBV20-1 to TRBJ2-3; tentative D call: TRBD1 (7 bases). Germline V lookup: CDR1 DFQATT, CDR2 SNEGSKA (reference sequence). The CDR3 has 16 amino acids. Trimming removed 5 bases from V and 3 bases from J, with 21 bases in between. CDR3 sequence (DNA): TGCAGTGCTCAGGGGGGTTACAGGGTTTCAACAGATACGCAGTATTTT. This sequence encodes CSAQGGYRVSTDTQYF.

The rearrangement uses TRBV10-3 and TRBJ1-6; 8 positions match TRBD1. The germline CDR1 and CDR2 sequences are ENHRY and SYGVKD. This CDR3 is 14 amino acids long. Germline trimming cut 4 bases from V and 7 bases from J; bases unmatched to any gene: 3. The CDR3 DNA reads as TGTGCCATCAGTGGACAGGGGACCAATTCACCCCTCCACTTT. This translates into CAISGQGTNSPLHF.

The chain links TRBV19 to TRBJ2-3, with D possibly matching TRBD2 (7 bases). Germline values: CDR1 LNHDA, CDR2 SQIVND (reference sequence). CDR3 length: 13 residues. The ends were cut back, 6 bases at V and 2 bases at J, with 9 bases in the middle. CDR3 bases: TGTGCCAGTAGGGCGGGGGCCACAGATACGCAGTATTTT. It codes for CASRAGATDTQYF.

This clonotype has just a few counts. V is TRBV27 and J is TRBJ2-7; D possibly corresponds to TRBD1 (6 bases). The CDR3 length is 15 residues. Germline-derived CDR1 and CDR2 are MNHEY and SMNVEV (reference sequence). V was trimmed by 7 bases and J by 2 bases, leaving 18 bases between them. CDR3 nucleotide sequence: TGTGCCAGCACCCCATTTCCGGGACATACCTACGAGCAGTACTTC. Amino acids: CASTPFPGHTYEQYF.